The 26 T cell receptor beta chains below all came from one sample that was sequenced in a study of T cells in Graves' hyperthyroidism and ophthalmopathy. TCR beta CDR3 regions were amplified from RNA. The HTBI set primed first-round TCR CDR3 RT-PCR. TCRdb reanalysed the multiplex PCR reads using MiXCR and keeps one entry per CDR3 protein. Of roughly 740,000 distinct CDR3 sequences in the sample, roughly 17% are singletons; the top ten hold roughly 8%. The source material was blood. Receptors were obtained from a man aged 18 to 29 with Graves' hyperthyroidism.

The table lists this clonotype with many counts. The chain carries TRBV28 and TRBJ2-5, with D possibly matching TRBD1 (5 bases). V gave up 2 bases and J gave up 3 bases, with 10 bases separating them. The germline gives CDR1 MDHEN, CDR2 SYDVKM. The CDR3 spans 14 residues. CDR3 coding DNA: TGTGCCAGCAGTTTACGGGCCAGGGAAGAGACCCAGTACTTC. The encoded protein is CASSLRAREETQYF. Full variable domain (missing parts from reference TRBV28 and TRBJ2-5): DVKVTQSSRYLVKRTGEKVFLECVQDMDHENMFWYRQDPGLGLRLIYFSYDVKMKEKGDIPEGYSVSREKKERFSLILESASTNQTSMYLCASSLRAREETQYFGPGTRLLVL.

This clonotype was counted at least ten times. V is TRBV28 and J is TRBJ1-1; no firm D call. Germline V gene lookup returns CDR1 MDHEN and CDR2 SYDVKM. The CDR3 is 18 residues long. Trimming stripped 3 bases from V and 4 bases from J, with 24 bases between. In nucleotides, the CDR3 is TGTGCCAGCAGTTTTCTGGCCCGGTTTGGAAGATTGGGCACTGAAGCTTTCTTT. Residues: CASSFLARFGRLGTEAFF.

The sample holds many counts of this clonotype. The V gene is TRBV19, the J gene TRBJ2-3, with 11 bases aligning to TRBD2. V gave up 4 bases and J gave up 3 bases; unmatched junction bases: 6. This CDR3 has 16 amino acids. From germline, CDR1 is LNHDA and CDR2 SQIVND (reference sequence). The CDR3 nucleotides are TGTGCCAGTAGTACCCTACTAGCGGGAGTAACAGATACGCAGTATTTT. Translation: CASSTLLAGVTDTQYF.

This clonotype was found many times. The rearrangement links TRBV29-1 to TRBJ2-5; D possibly matches TRBD1 or TRBD2 (6 bases each). Germline V gene sequence: CDR1 SQVTM, CDR2 ANQGSEA. This CDR3 region has 16 residues. V was clipped by 5 bases and J by 2 bases, with 21 bases between them. The CDR3: CSVKRGVRGIQETQYF. DNA of the CDR3: TGCAGCGTTAAGAGGGGGGTTCGCGGAATACAAGAGACCCAGTACTTC.

This clonotype came up many times. V is TRBV28 and J is TRBJ1-5; 8 nucleotides align to TRBD1. The V and J ends lost 8 bases and 2 bases, in that order; junction bases with no gene match: 8. Germline V gene lookup returns CDR1 MDHEN and CDR2 SYDVKM. This CDR3 is 15 amino acids long. The CDR3 DNA sequence: TGTGCCAGCTCATCTCTGACAGGGGGCAATCAGCCCCAGCATTTT. Translated: CASSSLTGGNQPQHF.

This clonotype was detected only a few times. The V call is TRBV6-2 or TRBV6-3, the J call TRBJ2-3, with TRBD2 as a possible D gene (5 bases). The ends were cut back, 4 bases at V and 1 base at J, with 15 bases in the middle. Germline V gene data show CDR1 as MNHEY and CDR2 as SVGEGT. The CDR3 has 16 amino acids. This chain's CDR3 is CASSSGLTKGTDTQYF. CDR3 coding DNA: TGTGCCAGCAGTTCTGGACTCACAAAGGGCACAGATACGCAGTATTTT.

This clonotype has at least ten counts. The chain carries TRBV11-2 and TRBJ1-2, with D possibly matching TRBD1 (6 bases). The CDR3 loop spans 13 amino acids. CDR1 and CDR2 (germline): SGHAT, FQNNGV. V was shortened by 3 bases and J by 6 bases, with 11 bases between the two germline ends. The CDR3, as DNA: TGTGCCAGCAGCTTGGACAGCCCACATGGCTACACCTTC. As protein: CASSLDSPHGYTF.

This clonotype was detected ten times or more. V and J are TRBV2 and TRBJ2-3; D is uncertain. Per germline, CDR1 SNHLY and CDR2 FYNNEI. V was shortened by 0 bases and J by 4 bases, with 11 bases between the two germline ends. The CDR3 runs 15 residues. The DNA of the CDR3 is TGTGCCAGCAGTGAAGCGGTGAAGGCGGCAGATACGCAGTATTTT. The encoded protein is CASSEAVKAADTQYF.

The V gene is TRBV20-1, the J gene TRBJ2-1, with TRBD2 identical over 11 bases. V lost 3 bases to trimming and J lost 5 bases; unmatched junction nucleotides: 9. This CDR3 has 16 amino acids. Looked up from germline, CDR1 is DFQATT and CDR2 is SNEGSKA (reference sequence). CDR3 DNA: TGCAGTGCTAGCTCCGGGACTAGCGGAGTAAACAATGAGCAGTTCTTC. Translated: CSASSGTSGVNNEQFF.

This clonotype came up many times. V usage is TRBV9 and J usage is TRBJ1-2; TRBD1 is a possible D gene (5 bases). Trimming left V 3 bases short and J 8 bases short, with 11 bases between. The CDR3 consists of 12 residues. In germline, CDR1 is SGDLS, CDR2 YYNGEE. The CDR3 region has the DNA TGTGCCAGCAGCGATCAGGGCTGGGGCTACACCTTC. Translated, it gives CASSDQGWGYTF.

This clonotype was seen at least ten times. This chain connects TRBV18 to TRBJ1-1, with 12 bases that match TRBD1. V gave up 4 bases and J gave up 5 bases; unmatched junction bases: 11. Germline V CDR1 and CDR2: KGHSH, LQKENI. CDR3 length: 17 residues. CDR3: CASSLVPGQGARTEAFF. Here the CDR3 DNA reads TGTGCCAGCTCACTCGTCCCGGGACAGGGGGCGCGGACTGAAGCTTTCTTT.

The V and J genes are TRBV7-2 and TRBJ1-6, with D possibly matching TRBD1 (6 bases). V lost 1 base to trimming and J lost 9 bases, with 13 bases between them. Looked up from germline, CDR1 is SGHTA and CDR2 is FQGNSA. The CDR3 sequence is 15 residues long. This CDR3 reads CASSLEDRRGSPLHF. The DNA of the CDR3 is TGTGCCAGCAGCTTAGAAGACAGGCGTGGTTCACCCCTCCACTTT.

This chain links TRBV5-4 with TRBJ2-7, with D perhaps given as TRBD1 or TRBD2 (5 bases each). CDR3 size: 14 residues. CDR1 and CDR2 (germline): SGHNT, YYREEE (reference sequence). V dropped 4 bases and J dropped 3 bases, with 14 bases sitting between them. The CDR3 DNA sequence: TGTGCCAGCAGCCGGGGTGGGCAGGGCTACGAGCAGTACTTC. Translating gives CASSRGGQGYEQYF.

The chain has TRBV4-2 and TRBJ1-2, with D possibly TRBD1 on 6 matching bases. V was trimmed by 1 base and J by 5 bases, leaving 8 bases between them. Germline CDR1 and CDR2: LGHNA and YNFKEQ. The CDR3 loop spans 13 amino acids. CDR3 coding DNA: TGTGCCAGCAGCCAAGTCCAGGGGTATGGCTACACCTTC. Translated: CASSQVQGYGYTF.

This clonotype appeared many times. The V and J genes are TRBV6-2 or TRBV6-3 and TRBJ2-7; 7 positions agree with TRBD1. Germline CDR1 reads MNHEY; CDR2 reads SVGEGT. The CDR3 is 15 amino acids. Trimming took 5 bases from V and 5 from J; bases not matched to a gene: 12. The CDR3 nucleotides are TGTGCCAGCAGTCGCCAGGGGGACAAATGGCACGAGCAGTACTTC. It yields the protein CASSRQGDKWHEQYF.

This clonotype was seen a handful of times. The genes are TRBV28 and TRBJ2-1; tentative D call: TRBD1 (6 bases). CDR3 length equals 18 residues. Germline loops: CDR1 MDHEN, CDR2 SYDVKM. V was pared by 2 bases and J by 10 bases, with 27 bases between. CDR3: CASSLQLRAGLQDREQFF. The CDR3 coding sequence is TGTGCCAGCAGTTTACAGCTGCGTGCTGGGCTCCAGGACAGAGAGCAGTTCTTC.

This clonotype was seen at least ten times. The J gene is TRBJ1-6, the V gene TRBV2, with D maybe TRBD1 (5 bases). V was clipped by 3 bases and J by 7 bases, with 13 bases between them. The germline CDR1 and CDR2 sequences are SNHLY and FYNNEI. There are 15 residues in the CDR3. The CDR3 DNA reads as TGTGCCAGCAGTGAGTTCGGCCAGGGAAATTCACCCCTCCACTTT. Amino acid sequence: CASSEFGQGNSPLHF.

This clonotype showed up just a few times. This chain joins TRBV19 and TRBJ2-1, with 11 bases identical to TRBD2. Germline CDR1 reads LNHDA; CDR2 reads SQIVND (reference sequence). Trimming cost V 3 bases and J 8 bases; bases outside gene matches: 12. The CDR3 has 17 residues. The CDR3 is CASSILSGRAGLDEQFF. CDR3 DNA: TGTGCCAGTAGTATCCTTAGCGGGAGGGCCGGGTTGGATGAGCAGTTCTTC.

In regard to this clonotype: One junction end disagrees with the germline gene, perhaps due to a read error. V usage is TRBV7-3 and J usage is TRBJ2-3, with 9 bases lining up with TRBD1. There are 15 residues in the CDR3. CDR1 and CDR2 from the germline V gene are SGHTA and FQGTGA. For the CDR3, the DNA is TGTGCCAGCAGCCTAACAGGGGGCGGTTCAGATACGCAGTATTTT. Translated: CASSLTGGGSDTQYF.

This clonotype was seen at least ten times. V is TRBV20-1 and J is TRBJ2-5; the match to TRBD2 covers 9 bases. The CDR3 is 15 amino acids. Germline lookup yields CDR1 DFQATT and CDR2 SNEGSKA (reference sequence). J was trimmed by 4 bases and V by 2 bases; bases with no gene match: 8. CDR3 region: CSARSLAGGIETQYF. The CDR3 nucleotides are TGCAGTGCTAGATCTCTGGCGGGAGGGATAGAGACCCAGTACTTC.

CDR3 region: CASSLKVSATNEKLFF. DNA of the CDR3: TGTGCCAGCAGCCTTAAAGTATCTGCAACTAATGAAAAACTGTTTTTT. V is TRBV13 and J is TRBJ1-4, with unresolved D. The CDR3 totals 16 residues. Looked up from germline, CDR1 is PRHDT and CDR2 is FYEKMQ (reference sequence). V lost 5 bases to trimming and J lost 0 bases, with 13 bases between them.

The V call is TRBV28, the J call TRBJ2-7; 7 bases are a match to TRBD1. CDR3 length: 14 amino acids. Germline assignment: CDR1 MDHEN and CDR2 SYDVKM. V dropped 3 bases and J dropped 5; count of bases not matched to a gene: 7. This CDR3 reads CASSFRGQSNEQYF. The CDR3 coding sequence is TGTGCCAGCAGTTTCAGGGGACAGTCCAACGAGCAGTACTTC.

This clonotype was found many times. CDR3 amino acids: CATTGSNYEQYF. DNA for the CDR3: TGTGCCACTACGGGATCCAACTACGAGCAGTACTTC. The chain carries TRBV6-2 or TRBV6-3 and TRBJ2-7; weak D call: TRBD2 (5 bases). Germline V gives CDR1 MNHEY, CDR2 SVGEGT. Trimming cost V 10 bases and J 3 bases, with 13 bases left between them. There are 12 residues in the CDR3.

The CDR3 coding sequence is TGTGCCATCAATCCGGACGGCTCCTACGAGCAGTACTTC. The encoded protein is CAINPDGSYEQYF. The gene calls are TRBV10-3 and TRBJ2-7; no clear D. V was trimmed by 7 bases and J by 0 bases, leaving 10 bases between them. Looked up from germline, CDR1 is ENHRY and CDR2 is SYGVKD. This CDR3 has 13 residues.

This clonotype was seen a few times. The V call is TRBV20-1, the J call TRBJ1-4; unclear D gene. The CDR3 is made up of 11 amino acids. CDR1 is DFQATT, CDR2 SNEGSKA, per germline (reference sequence). The V end was cut by 0 bases, the J end by 8 bases, with 4 bases between. This CDR3 reads CSAREGEKLFF. The CDR3 DNA sequence: TGCAGTGCTAGAGAGGGCGAAAAACTGTTTTTT.

This clonotype was observed a handful of times. The chain employs TRBV30 and TRBJ2-3; TRBD2 agrees at 9 bases. The V gene's germline CDR1 is GTSNPN and CDR2 SVGIG (reference sequence). Trimming cost V 5 bases and J 3 bases; bases outside gene matches: 3. The CDR3 loop spans 13 amino acids. The CDR3 DNA reads as TGTGCCTGGTGCAGCGGGAGGACAGATACGCAGTATTTT. Translating it yields CAWCSGRTDTQYF.